This T cell receptor beta chain was captured in a study of T cell responses to AZD1222 COVID-19 vaccine. Findings and caveats of the study: A reported finding is that nearly half of spike-specific TCRs target unmutated variant regions. Spike-specific TCR breadth and depth rose after two AZD1222 doses. In all cases, repertoires were sampled only after the peak T cell response. The sample set comprised mostly white British donors with more females, and clonal diversity was possibly underestimated.

TCRdb's copy holds only in-frame clones and misses some; the assay was immunoSEQ multiplex PCR. Of about 170,000 clones in the sample, 80% to 95% are singletons; the top ten hold roughly 1.6%. The CDR3 length is 16 residues. Germline V gene data show CDR1 as MGHRA and CDR2 as YSYEKL. In regard to this clone: What it binds is unknown. An end of the junction does not agree with germline; a read error may underlie this.

Here the sequenced sample was peripheral blood, taken on day 0 of AZD1222 vaccination. The clonotype originates from an adult in good health. This chain connects TRBV4-1 to TRBJ1-3, with TRBD1 as a possible D gene (6 bases). DNA for the CDR3: TGCGCCAGCAGCCACCTCCACGGGACAACTGGGAACACCATATATTTT. It translates to CASSHLHGTTGNTIYF.